This T cell receptor beta chain was recovered during a study of blood T cell repertoires in COVID-19. Study-level information: Samples of COVID-19 (acute and convalescent) were obtained from the United States, Italy and Spain. In each case, the material was cDNA or gDNA derived from T cells, B-cell-depleted T cells, or PBMCs.

Original data processing: Using reference gene primer amplification, nucleated cell counts were estimated. Data came from immunoSEQ multiplex PCR; TCRdb stores just in-frame clones and leaves some out. That table supplies the V and J calls and clone size; D and trimming were determined from the DNA. The data contain a few hundred thousand clones, around 86% of them singletons. CDR1 and CDR2 from the germline V gene are GTSNPN and SVGIG (reference sequence). This CDR3 region has 15 residues. V lost 3 bases to trimming and J lost 2 bases, with 16 bases between them. The clonotype comes from a man younger than 40 who had recovered from COVID-19. Sequenced input: peripheral blood. The rearrangement uses TRBV30 and TRBJ1-2, with D perhaps TRBD1 (5 bases). CDR3 region: CAWRAARAKNYGYTF. CDR3 sequence (DNA): TGTGCCTGGAGGGCCGCCAGGGCAAAAAACTATGGCTACACCTTC.